What follows describes a single T cell receptor (beta chain). Its antigen is unidentified. TCRdb reprocessed the 5' RACE reads via MiXCR and lists one record per CDR3 protein. The sample consists of around 400,000 distinct CDR3 sequences, approximately 25% of them appearing once. There are 16 residues in the CDR3. V lost 2 bases and J lost 0; bases outside the gene matches: 1. The germline V gene has CDR1 SGHRS and CDR2 YFSETQ. This record belongs to a study of T-cell memory formation after mild COVID-19. Study information: Clusters were largely donor specific. Findings and caveats of the study: Contracting clones from day 15 to 85 had balanced CD4/CD8; later expanders favoured CD4+. For second-wave clones that peaked at day 37, SARS-CoV-2 specificity went unverified.

The clonotype was recovered from an adult woman who had mild COVID-19 (a few samples of this study predate the infection). Cell type and time point are not known. The source material was PBMCs or a T cell subset sorted from them (not recorded which). The chain is built from TRBV5-1 and TRBJ1-4; 10 nucleotides align to TRBD1. CDR3 DNA: TGCGCCAGCAGCTTCGGGACAGGGGCAACTAATGAAAAACTGTTTTTT. Its protein is CASSFGTGATNEKLFF.